Following are 29 T cell receptor beta chains from one sample sequenced in a study of shared clonotypes between healthy human individuals. CD45RO-negative cells were positively selected for CCR7, leaving out terminally differentiated effector memory CD45RA+ cells. Repertoires were generated with immunoSEQ multiplex PCR, while TCRdb's copy carries only in-frame clones and drops some. Of roughly 650,000 clones detected, 95% to 97% appear once; the ten largest clones hold 0.11%. Sample: naive CD8+ T cells sorted from blood. The origin of the receptors is a woman aged 30 to 39 in good health.

This clone was counted once. The genes are TRBV5-4 and TRBJ2-7; D not resolved. Germline-derived CDR1 and CDR2 are SGHNT and YYREEE (reference sequence). The CDR3 extends over 13 amino acids. V was cut by 2 bases and J by 3 bases, with 9 bases left in between. DNA for the CDR3: TGTGCCAGCAGCTTTAACGGATACTACGAGCAGTACTTC. It codes for CASSFNGYYEQYF.

The genes are TRBV4-1 and TRBJ1-1; D may be TRBD1 (6 bases). This CDR3 contains 15 residues. The V end was cut by 1 base, the J end by 1 base, with 10 bases between. Germline V gene lookup returns CDR1 MGHRA and CDR2 YSYEKL. CDR3 sequence: CASSQVTGRNTEAFF. DNA for the CDR3: TGCGCCAGCAGCCAAGTAACAGGGCGGAACACTGAAGCTTTCTTT.

This clone was seen only once. The rearrangement uses TRBV12-5 and TRBJ2-1; D is uncertain. This CDR3 is built from 14 residues. V gave up 1 base and J gave up 3 bases, with 7 bases separating them. The germline CDR1 and CDR2 sequences are LGHNT and FRNRAP. This CDR3 is CASGLEERYNEQFF. In nucleotides, the CDR3 is TGTGCTAGTGGTTTGGAGGAGCGCTACAATGAGCAGTTCTTC.

This chain connects TRBV10-2 to TRBJ1-4; D remains unclear. Trimming removed 3 bases from V and 8 bases from J, with 13 bases in between. Per germline, CDR1 WSHSY and CDR2 SAAADI. The CDR3 consists of 14 residues. The CDR3 region is CASSDRLMGEKLFF. The CDR3 coding sequence is TGCGCCAGCAGTGATCGACTGATGGGGGAAAAACTGTTTTTT.

This clone was seen once. This chain links TRBV7-9 with TRBJ2-7; D remains ambiguous. The CDR3 contains 12 residues. Germline CDR1 is SEHNR and CDR2 is FQNEAQ (reference sequence). Trimming took 4 bases from V and 5 from J, leaving 9 bases between them. The CDR3 region is CASSSMDHEQYF. The CDR3 nucleotides read TGTGCCAGCAGCTCGATGGACCACGAGCAGTACTTC.

This clone was found once. This chain uses TRBV11-2 with TRBJ1-1; no clear D. Trimming removed 1 base at V and 8 bases at J, with 20 bases between. Per germline, CDR1 SGHAT and CDR2 FQNNGV. CDR3 length: 16 amino acids. The CDR3 here is CASSLGGWGNSTEAFF. CDR3 bases: TGTGCCAGCAGCTTAGGGGGTTGGGGAAATTCGACAGAAGCTTTCTTT.

V usage is TRBV7-9 and J usage is TRBJ1-3, with no clear D. Trimming pared 3 bases from V and 2 bases from J, leaving 11 bases between. The CDR3 totals 15 residues. Germline V CDR1 and CDR2: SEHNR, FQNEAQ (reference sequence). The CDR3 DNA reads TGTGCCAGCAGCTTGGGCGCGGGTCCTGGAAACACCATATATTTT. This gives the protein CASSLGAGPGNTIYF.

The chain couples TRBV7-3 to TRBJ2-5; D could derive from TRBD1 or TRBD2 (6 bases each). The end of the DNA aligns better with TRBJ2-7, so the J call may be wrong. The CDR3 contains 14 residues. CDR1 and CDR2 from the germline V gene are SGHTA and FQGTGA. CDR3 sequence (DNA): TGTGCCAGCAGCCCGCAGCCGGGGGCTAGCGAGCAGTACTTC. Amino acids: CASSPQPGASEQYF.

The J gene is TRBJ2-7, the V gene TRBV7-8; 7 bases map to TRBD1. The CDR3 extends over 17 amino acids. CDR1 is SGHVS, CDR2 FQNEAQ, per germline. V shed 2 bases and J 3 bases; nucleotides not matched to a gene: 13. The CDR3 reads CASSLKLIGQASYEQYF. The CDR3 nucleotides are TGTGCCAGCAGCTTAAAGTTGATAGGACAGGCTAGCTACGAGCAGTACTTC.

The DNA for the CDR3 is TGTGCCAGCAGTGGGACCGGGACTAGTTCCTACGAGCAGTACTTC. The encoded protein is CASSGTGTSSYEQYF. The chain employs TRBV27 and TRBJ2-7, with 8 nucleotides matching TRBD2. The CDR3 contains 15 residues. From germline, CDR1 is MNHEY and CDR2 SMNVEV (reference sequence). With 5 bases clipped from V and 1 base from J, the junction kept 7 bases outside the gene matches.

CDR3 sequence: CASSFYRDSGANVLTF. The CDR3 coding sequence is TGCGCCAGCAGCTTTTACCGAGACTCTGGGGCCAACGTCCTGACTTTC. The gene calls are TRBV5-1 and TRBJ2-6; D remains unclear. V gave up 2 bases and J gave up 0 bases, with 9 bases separating them. CDR1 and CDR2 from the germline V gene are SGHRS and YFSETQ. The CDR3 is 16 amino acids.

This clone was recorded once. The genes are TRBV9 and TRBJ1-3, with a weak D call TRBD1 (5 bases). The CDR3 totals 16 residues. Germline V gene data show CDR1 as SGDLS and CDR2 as YYNGEE. V was trimmed by 0 bases and J by 3 bases, leaving 13 bases between them. CDR3 DNA: TGTGCCAGCAGCGTAGGTGGGGGGATTCATGGAAACACCATATATTTT. As protein: CASSVGGGIHGNTIYF.

This sequence joins TRBV6-1 and TRBJ1-1, with D tentatively TRBD1 (5 bases). The CDR3 is 13 amino acids. CDR1 is MNHNS and CDR2 is SASEGT in the germline V gene. V was clipped by 10 bases and J by 6 bases, with 18 bases between them. The DNA of the CDR3 is TGTGCCACTTCGGGGCGGGTTGAGGCTGAAGCTTTCTTT. It translates to CATSGRVEAEAFF.

V gene TRBV15 combines with J gene TRBJ2-1; 8 positions match TRBD2. The germline gives CDR1 LNHNV, CDR2 YYDKDF (reference sequence). The CDR3 is 17 amino acids. The V segment lost 3 bases and the J segment 4 bases; nucleotides outside the gene matches: 11. CDR3 in DNA: TGTGCCACCAGCAGTAACACCGGACTAGCCTATTACAATGAGCAGTTCTTC. This codes for CATSSNTGLAYYNEQFF.

The chain carries TRBV5-1 and TRBJ2-3; 7 bases line up with TRBD2. This CDR3 comprises 16 residues. V was clipped by 0 bases and J by 5 bases; unmatched bases: 9. Germline V gene sequence: CDR1 SGHRS, CDR2 YFSETQ. The CDR3 DNA sequence: TGCGCCAGCAGCTTGGAATCGGGAGGATTGGTAGATACGCAGTATTTT. Translating gives CASSLESGGLVDTQYF.

V and J are TRBV19 and TRBJ2-3; TRBD2 matches at 11 bases. From germline, CDR1 is LNHDA and CDR2 SQIVND (reference sequence). CDR3 length: 18 amino acids. V was pared by 7 bases and J by 0 bases, with 12 bases of the junction left unmatched. CDR3 loop: CASTAGLAVLTSTDTQYF. The CDR3 coding sequence is TGTGCCAGTACCGCGGGACTAGCGGTTCTAACTAGCACAGATACGCAGTATTTT.

The table lists this clone with a count of one. CDR3 sequence (DNA): TGTGCCAGCAGTTACAGGGGAGTCGAGACCCAGTACTTC. Residues: CASSYRGVETQYF. This sequence joins TRBV28 and TRBJ2-5, with TRBD1 matching 7 bases. Per germline, CDR1 MDHEN and CDR2 SYDVKM. The J segment lost 5 bases and the V segment lost 4 bases, leaving 4 bases of the junction unmatched. This CDR3 has 13 residues.

V gene TRBV7-6 combines with J gene TRBJ1-5; the match to TRBD1 covers 7 bases. The CDR3 totals 16 residues. Germline CDR1 SGHVS, CDR2 FNYEAQ. J gave up 4 bases and V 5 bases, and 11 bases lay outside the gene matches. CDR3 DNA: TGTGCCAGCAGCCGGGCCCCGGGACAGCAGAATCAGCCCCAGCATTTT. Protein sequence: CASSRAPGQQNQPQHF.

The chain combines TRBV7-9 with TRBJ2-1; TRBD1 matches 11 bases. Germline assignment: CDR1 SEHNR and CDR2 FQNEAQ (reference sequence). V dropped 2 bases and J dropped 8; count of bases not matched to a gene: 5. The CDR3 totals 15 residues. CDR3 in DNA: TGTGCCAGCAGCTTACCGGACAGGGGGCCCGATGAGCAGTTCTTC. Translated: CASSLPDRGPDEQFF. Using reference TRBV7-9 and TRBJ2-1 for the parts outside the CDR3, the full variable domain is DTGVSQNPRHKITKRGQNVTFRCDPISEHNRLYWYRQTLGQGPEFLTYFQNEAQLEKSRLLSDRFSAERPKGSFSTLEIQRTEQGDSAMYLCASSLPDRGPDEQFFGPGTRLTVL.

This sequence joins TRBV27 and TRBJ2-1; D may be TRBD2 (6 bases). The CDR3 sequence is 14 residues long. The ends were cut back, 5 bases at V and 8 bases at J, with 16 bases in the middle. In germline, CDR1 is MNHEY, CDR2 SMNVEV (reference sequence). The CDR3 here is CASSRGLKIDEQFF. CDR3 DNA sequence: TGTGCCAGCAGTAGGGGACTTAAAATCGATGAGCAGTTCTTC.

This chain connects TRBV27 to TRBJ2-7, with 9 bases lining up with TRBD2. The CDR3 spans 16 residues. J lost 4 bases, V lost 5 bases, and 12 bases had no gene match. Looked up from germline, CDR1 is MNHEY and CDR2 is SMNVEV (reference sequence). In nucleotides, the CDR3 is TGTGCCAGCAGTCACGGGGTTCCGGGACTAGCTTACGAGCAGTACTTC. This sequence encodes CASSHGVPGLAYEQYF.

The chain has TRBV11-2 and TRBJ2-7, with a possible D match to TRBD2 (6 bases). The CDR3 runs 16 residues. V lost 0 bases, J lost 5 bases, and 17 bases lay in between. Germline assignment: CDR1 SGHAT and CDR2 FQNNGV. In DNA, the CDR3 is TGTGCCAGCAGCTTAGATTGGGCGGGGCTTAAACACGAGCAGTACTTC. It specifies CASSLDWAGLKHEQYF.

The gene calls are TRBV11-2 and TRBJ2-7; 7 nucleotides align to TRBD2. V dropped 3 bases and J dropped 6; count of bases not matched to a gene: 5. The CDR3 runs to 13 residues. From germline, CDR1 is SGHAT and CDR2 FQNNGV. The CDR3 DNA sequence: TGTGCCAGCAGCTTTGGCGGGAGTGTCGAGCAGTACTTC. Residues: CASSFGGSVEQYF.

This clone has just one count. The chain combines TRBV2 with TRBJ2-7, with 12 bases identical to TRBD1. This CDR3 has 15 residues. Germline trimming cut 6 bases from V and 4 bases from J; bases unmatched to any gene: 7. Germline values: CDR1 SNHLY, CDR2 FYNNEI. The CDR3 is CASRPPGQGAYEQYF. The CDR3 DNA sequence: TGTGCCAGCAGGCCACCGGGACAGGGGGCTTACGAGCAGTACTTC. Looking up the rest from reference TRBV2 and TRBJ2-7 gives the full variable domain: EPEVTQTPSHQVTQMGQEVILRCVPISNHLYFYWYRQILGQKVEFLVSFYNNEISEKSEIFDDQFSVERPDGSNFTLKIRSTKLEDSAMYFCASRPPGQGAYEQYFGPGTRLTVT.

This chain links TRBV4-2 with TRBJ2-1; 10 nucleotides line up with TRBD2. Germline CDR1 LGHNA, CDR2 YNFKEQ. Trimming at V came to 1 base and at J to 6 bases, leaving 3 bases not matched to a gene. This CDR3 is 15 amino acids long. CDR3 residues: CASSQVASGSNEQFF. The CDR3 region has the DNA TGTGCCAGCAGCCAAGTTGCTAGCGGGAGCAATGAGCAGTTCTTC.

The chain is built from TRBV7-8 and TRBJ1-5; 8 nucleotides match TRBD1. The V segment lost 5 bases and the J segment 1 base; nucleotides outside the gene matches: 13. Germline CDR1 and CDR2: SGHVS and FQNEAQ. This CDR3 is built from 18 residues. CDR3 nucleotide sequence: TGTGCCAGCAGCGGTCCCAGGGGGCAACGGGGGAGCAATCAGCCCCAGCATTTT. It codes for CASSGPRGQRGSNQPQHF.

This clone was observed a handful of times. The chain employs TRBV7-9 and TRBJ1-1; the match to TRBD1 covers 7 bases. The trim removed 5 bases at V and 3 bases at J, leaving 6 bases unmatched. In germline, CDR1 is SEHNR, CDR2 FQNEAQ (reference sequence). This CDR3 contains 14 residues. As DNA, the CDR3 is TGTGCCAGCAGCCAAGAGACAGGGTACACTGAAGCTTTCTTT. This sequence encodes CASSQETGYTEAFF.

The V and J genes are TRBV4-1 and TRBJ2-5, with a tentative D call TRBD1 (5 bases). The V gene lost 0 bases and the J gene lost 2 bases, with 13 bases spanning the gap. From germline, CDR1 is MGHRA and CDR2 YSYEKL. The CDR3 length is 16 residues. CDR3 nucleotide sequence: TGCGCCAGCAGCCAAGATGGTGTGGCAGGGCAAGAGACCCAGTACTTC. This codes for CASSQDGVAGQETQYF.

This chain joins TRBV28 and TRBJ2-1; TRBD1 is a possible D gene (5 bases). Germline CDR1 reads MDHEN; CDR2 reads SYDVKM. The CDR3 covers 16 residues. Trimming removed 5 bases at V and 0 bases at J, with 14 bases between. The CDR3 DNA reads TGTGCCAGCAGTCCCCAACAGGAGAGCTCCTACAATGAGCAGTTCTTC. It translates to CASSPQQESSYNEQFF.